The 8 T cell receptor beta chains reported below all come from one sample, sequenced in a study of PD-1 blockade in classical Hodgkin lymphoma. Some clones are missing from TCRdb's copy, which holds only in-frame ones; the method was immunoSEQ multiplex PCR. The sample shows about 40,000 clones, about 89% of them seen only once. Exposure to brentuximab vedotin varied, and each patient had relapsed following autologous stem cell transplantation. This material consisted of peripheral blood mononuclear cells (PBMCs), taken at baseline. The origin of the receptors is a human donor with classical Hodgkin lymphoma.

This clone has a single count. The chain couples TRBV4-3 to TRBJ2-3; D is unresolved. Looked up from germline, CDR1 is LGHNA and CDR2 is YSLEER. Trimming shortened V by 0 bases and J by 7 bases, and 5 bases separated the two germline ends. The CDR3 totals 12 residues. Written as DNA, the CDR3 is TGCGCCAGCAGCCAAGATCTCAATACGCAGTATTTT. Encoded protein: CASSQDLNTQYF.

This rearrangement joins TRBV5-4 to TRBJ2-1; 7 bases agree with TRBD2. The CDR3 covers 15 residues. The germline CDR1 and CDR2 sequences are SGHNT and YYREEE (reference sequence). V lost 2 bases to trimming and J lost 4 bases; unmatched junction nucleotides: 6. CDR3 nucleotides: TGTGCCAGCAGCTTTAGTGCGGGAGCGTACAATGAGCAGTTCTTC. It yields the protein CASSFSAGAYNEQFF.

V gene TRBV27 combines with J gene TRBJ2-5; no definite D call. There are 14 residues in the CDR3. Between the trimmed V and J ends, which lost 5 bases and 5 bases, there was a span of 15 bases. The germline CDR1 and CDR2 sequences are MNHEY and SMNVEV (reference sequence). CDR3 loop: CASSPRAEVETQYF. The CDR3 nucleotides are TGTGCCAGCAGTCCCCGGGCCGAGGTGGAGACCCAGTACTTC.

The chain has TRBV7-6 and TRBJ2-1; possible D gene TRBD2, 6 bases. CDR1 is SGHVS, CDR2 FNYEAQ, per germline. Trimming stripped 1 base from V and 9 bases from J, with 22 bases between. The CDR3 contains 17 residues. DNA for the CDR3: TGTGCCAGCAGCTTAGGGGGCGCGGGACTCTGGGGTAGTGAGCAGTTCTTC. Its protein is CASSLGGAGLWGSEQFF.

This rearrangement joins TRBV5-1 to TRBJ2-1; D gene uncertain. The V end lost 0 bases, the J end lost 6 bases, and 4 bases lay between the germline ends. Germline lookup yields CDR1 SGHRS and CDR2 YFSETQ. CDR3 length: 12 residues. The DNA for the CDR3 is TGCGCCAGCAGCTTGGGGGGCAATGAGCAGTTCTTC. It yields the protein CASSLGGNEQFF.

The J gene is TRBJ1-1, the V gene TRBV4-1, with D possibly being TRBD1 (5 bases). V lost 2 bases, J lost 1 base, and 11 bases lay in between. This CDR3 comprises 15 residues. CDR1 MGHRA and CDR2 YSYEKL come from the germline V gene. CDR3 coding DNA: TGCGCCAGCAGCCAATCAGGGTTTGGGAACACTGAAGCTTTCTTT. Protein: CASSQSGFGNTEAFF.

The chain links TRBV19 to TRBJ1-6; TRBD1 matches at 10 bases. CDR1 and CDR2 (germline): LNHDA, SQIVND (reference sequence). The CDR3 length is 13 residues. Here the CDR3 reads CGSRDRGNSPLHF. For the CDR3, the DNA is TGTGGCTCACGGGACAGGGGTAATTCACCCCTCCACTTT.

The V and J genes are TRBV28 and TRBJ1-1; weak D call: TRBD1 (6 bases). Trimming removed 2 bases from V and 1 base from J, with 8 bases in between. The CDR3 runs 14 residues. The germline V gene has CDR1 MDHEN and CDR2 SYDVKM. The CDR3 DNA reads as TGTGCCAGCAGTTTAGGCAGGGGGAACACTGAAGCTTTCTTT. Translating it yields CASSLGRGNTEAFF. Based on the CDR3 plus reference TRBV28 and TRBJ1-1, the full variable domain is DVKVTQSSRYLVKRTGEKVFLECVQDMDHENMFWYRQDPGLGLRLIYFSYDVKMKEKGDIPEGYSVSREKKERFSLILESASTNQTSMYLCASSLGRGNTEAFFGQGTRLTVV.